The 12 T cell receptor beta chains below come from one sample, sequenced in a study of blood T cells in healthy people across ages. Through a sample-barcoded 5' primer and a J-beta primer mix, a second PCR was run for 7 to 11 cycles. TCRdb ran MiXCR on the 5' RACE reads and lists one entry per CDR3 protein. The data contain approximately 690,000 distinct CDR3 sequences, 58% of them singletons. The sequenced sample consisted of blood. The source of these receptors is a man aged 60-69 years in good health.

This chain links TRBV28 with TRBJ2-1; D gene uncertain. The germline CDR1 and CDR2 sequences are MDHEN and SYDVKM. The CDR3 is 16 amino acids. Trimming took off 6 bases at V and 0 bases at J, with 15 bases between the two ends. CDR3: CASSGSTARSYNEQFF. The CDR3, as DNA: TGTGCCAGCAGCGGCTCCACGGCCCGCTCCTACAATGAGCAGTTCTTC.

The chain couples TRBV7-2 to TRBJ2-1; 12 bases map to TRBD2. This CDR3 region has 15 residues. J was trimmed by 7 bases and V by 6 bases; bases with no gene match: 7. Germline V lookup: CDR1 SGHTA, CDR2 FQGNSA. CDR3 region: CASRSGTSGLNEQFF. The CDR3 nucleotides read TGTGCCAGCAGGTCCGGGACTAGCGGGCTAAATGAGCAGTTCTTC.

The rearrangement uses TRBV4-2 and TRBJ2-1, with TRBD2 identical over 11 bases. The CDR3 is 16 amino acids. CDR1 and CDR2 (germline): LGHNA, YNFKEQ. J gave up 2 bases and V 2 bases, and 2 bases lay outside the gene matches. CDR3 nucleotides: TGTGCCAGCAGCCAACAACTAGCGGGGGCCTACAATGAGCAGTTCTTC. Translation: CASSQQLAGAYNEQFF.

In its sample, this clonotype was seen many times. The V gene is TRBV28, the J gene TRBJ2-5; D unresolved. CDR3 size: 12 residues. V lost 6 bases and J lost 4, with 9 bases in between. Germline V gives CDR1 MDHEN, CDR2 SYDVKM. This chain's CDR3 is CASSGVGETQYF. The CDR3 region has the DNA TGTGCCAGCAGCGGCGTTGGAGAGACCCAGTACTTC. The complete variable domain, with remaining parts taken from reference TRBV28 and TRBJ2-5, reads DVKVTQSSRYLVKRTGEKVFLECVQDMDHENMFWYRQDPGLGLRLIYFSYDVKMKEKGDIPEGYSVSREKKERFSLILESASTNQTSMYLCASSGVGETQYFGPGTRLLVL.

This rearrangement joins TRBV6-2 or TRBV6-3 to TRBJ1-5; D may be TRBD1 (5 bases). The germline V gene encodes CDR1 MNHEY and CDR2 SVGEGT. The CDR3 is made up of 12 amino acids. The ends were cut back, 4 bases at V and 10 bases at J, with 11 bases in the middle. The CDR3 bases are TGTGCCAGCAGTTCCGGGACGGATCCCCAGCATTTT. Residues: CASSSGTDPQHF.

This sequence joins TRBV10-3 and TRBJ2-7; a possible D gene is TRBD2 (7 bases). The CDR3 is 15 amino acids. V was clipped by 2 bases and J by 3 bases, with 14 bases between them. CDR1 ENHRY and CDR2 SYGVKD come from the germline V gene. This CDR3 is CAISEGGATLYEQYF. The CDR3 region has the DNA TGTGCCATCAGTGAGGGGGGGGCCACTCTCTACGAGCAGTACTTC.

This clonotype came up a few times. This rearrangement joins TRBV7-9 to TRBJ2-7, with TRBD1 matching over 8 bases. The end of the DNA fits TRBJ2-5 better, so the J call may be wrong. Germline lookup yields CDR1 SEHNR and CDR2 FQNEAQ (reference sequence). The CDR3 runs to 15 residues. CDR3 DNA: TGTGCCAGCAGCTTAAGTCAGGGGGCTGAGGAGACCCAGTACTTC. It translates to CASSLSQGAEETQYF.

This clonotype showed up just a few times. The chain recombines TRBV3-1 with TRBJ2-7; 9 nucleotides agree with TRBD2. Germline V gene data show CDR1 as LGHDT and CDR2 as YNNKEL (reference sequence). V gave up 4 bases and J gave up 6 bases; unmatched junction bases: 13. This CDR3 has 16 residues. The CDR3 is CASSPTLSGGRLEQYF. CDR3 nucleotides: TGTGCCAGCAGCCCCACCCTTAGCGGGGGCCGCCTCGAGCAGTACTTC.

This rearrangement joins TRBV9 to TRBJ2-1, with 9 bases fitting TRBD2. The CDR3 is made up of 15 amino acids. V shed 3 bases, J shed 4 bases, and the junction held 5 bases outside the gene matches. Germline V gene data show CDR1 as SGDLS and CDR2 as YYNGEE. The CDR3, as DNA: TGTGCCAGCAGCGCGGCGGGGGGGCGGTACAATGAGCAGTTCTTC. It encodes CASSAAGGRYNEQFF.

This chain uses TRBV20-1 with TRBJ1-5, with 8 nucleotides matching TRBD1. Germline V lookup: CDR1 DFQATT, CDR2 SNEGSKA (reference sequence). Losses at the gene ends were 6 bases for V and 0 bases for J; bases not matched to a gene: 4. CDR3 size: 14 residues. CDR3 coding DNA: TGCAGTGCGTGGACAGGGTTTAGCAATCAGCCCCAGCATTTT. Protein sequence: CSAWTGFSNQPQHF.

The J gene is TRBJ2-5, the V gene TRBV20-1; 10 positions agree with TRBD2. The germline V gene has CDR1 DFQATT and CDR2 SNEGSKA (reference sequence). The CDR3 is 18 residues long. V was clipped by 0 bases and J by 4 bases; unmatched bases: 14. The CDR3 region is CSARDPQRGGRIRETQYF. The CDR3 nucleotides are TGCAGTGCTAGAGACCCCCAGCGGGGGGGCAGGATACGAGAGACCCAGTACTTC.

This clonotype showed up just once. CDR3 protein: CASSLAPGQENYGYTF. The CDR3 coding sequence is TGCGCCAGCAGCTTGGCCCCGGGACAGGAGAACTATGGCTACACCTTC. The chain is built from TRBV5-1 and TRBJ1-2, with 8 bases identical to TRBD1. Per germline, CDR1 SGHRS and CDR2 YFSETQ. Losses at the gene ends were 0 bases for V and 2 bases for J; bases not matched to a gene: 6. The CDR3 consists of 16 residues.